The 10 T cell receptor beta chains below were found in one sample sequenced in a study of cytomegalovirus exposure and HLA in healthy donors. Using immunoSEQ multiplex PCR, the repertoire was profiled, and TCRdb retains in-frame clones only, with some absent. The sample holds some 290,000 clones, approximately 86% seen once. Sequencing input: PBMCs. These receptor sequences come from a man aged 30 to 39 in good health and CMV-seronegative.

J is TRBJ2-1 and V is TRBV9; 9 positions match TRBD2. Germline V gives CDR1 SGDLS, CDR2 YYNGEE. CDR3 length: 15 residues. The junction had 4 bases not matched to a gene; V was cut back by 3 bases and J by 3 bases. The CDR3 here is CASSDRLADYNEQFF. The CDR3 DNA is TGTGCCAGCAGCGACAGACTAGCGGACTACAATGAGCAGTTCTTC.

The chain employs TRBV7-9 and TRBJ1-3; a possible D gene is TRBD1 (5 bases). V shed 3 bases and J shed 0 bases, with 9 bases lying between them. Germline CDR1 reads SEHNR; CDR2 reads FQNEAQ (reference sequence). There are 15 residues in the CDR3. CDR3 sequence (DNA): TGTGCCAGCAGCTTTGGGGGGAACTCTGGAAACACCATATATTTT. This translates into CASSFGGNSGNTIYF.

The chain is built from TRBV6-5 and TRBJ1-1, with D hard to call. Between the trimmed V and J ends, which lost 7 bases and 0 bases, there was a span of 12 bases. This CDR3 comprises 14 residues. Looked up from germline, CDR1 is MNHEY and CDR2 is SVGAGI. This CDR3 is CASTQEPVNTEAFF. The CDR3 DNA is TGTGCCAGCACCCAAGAACCAGTGAACACTGAAGCTTTCTTT.

This rearrangement joins TRBV5-4 to TRBJ2-6; no firm D call. Germline V gene data show CDR1 as SGHNT and CDR2 as YYREEE (reference sequence). The CDR3 is 17 residues long. The V end lost 4 bases, the J end lost 0 bases, and 14 bases lay between the germline ends. CDR3: CASSTGSYPSGANVLTF. CDR3 bases: TGTGCCAGCAGCACCGGGTCCTACCCCTCTGGGGCCAACGTCCTGACTTTC.

The V gene is TRBV18, the J gene TRBJ1-4, with D possibly matching TRBD1 (5 bases). Trimming left V 5 bases short and J 5 bases short, with 9 bases between. Germline CDR1 KGHSH, CDR2 LQKENI. The CDR3 runs to 13 residues. The CDR3 spells CASSGAPNEKLFF. The CDR3 coding sequence is TGTGCCAGCTCAGGGGCGCCGAATGAAAAACTGTTTTTT.

This chain links TRBV7-6 with TRBJ2-1; the D is unclear. Germline values: CDR1 SGHVS, CDR2 FNYEAQ. This CDR3 spans 14 amino acids. Trimming removed 0 bases from V and 4 bases from J, with 7 bases in between. CDR3: CASSLAHIYNEQFF. The CDR3 bases are TGTGCCAGCAGCTTAGCGCACATTTACAATGAGCAGTTCTTC.

V is TRBV12-5 and J is TRBJ2-7, with D possibly matching TRBD1 (6 bases). Trimming left V 5 bases short and J 4 bases short, with 15 bases between. Germline V gene sequence: CDR1 LGHNT, CDR2 FRNRAP. This CDR3 spans 14 amino acids. The DNA of the CDR3 is TGTGCTAGTGGTATGTCAGGGGCGTCTTACGAGCAGTACTTC. This encodes CASGMSGASYEQYF.

The chain has TRBV5-1 and TRBJ1-2; D not resolved. Trimming stripped 5 bases from V and 1 base from J, with 9 bases between. There are 13 residues in the CDR3. CDR1 is SGHRS and CDR2 is YFSETQ in the germline V gene. As DNA, the CDR3 is TGCGCCAGCAGTAACTATCTTAACTATGGCTACACCTTC. It specifies CASSNYLNYGYTF.

This sequence joins TRBV5-4 and TRBJ1-4, with 7 bases matching TRBD1. Germline V gene data show CDR1 as SGHNT and CDR2 as YYREEE (reference sequence). V lost 4 bases to trimming and J lost 6 bases; unmatched junction nucleotides: 6. The CDR3 runs to 14 residues. CDR3 in DNA: TGTGCCAGCAGCACCGACAGGGTGGATGAAAAACTGTTTTTT. Translated, it gives CASSTDRVDEKLFF.

The chain couples TRBV10-2 to TRBJ1-6; 7 bases match TRBD1. V lost 2 bases, J lost 6 bases, and 10 bases stayed unmatched. The V gene's germline CDR1 is WSHSY and CDR2 SAAADI. The CDR3 contains 17 residues. The chain's CDR3 is CASSEPVTGTANSPLHF. The CDR3 nucleotides are TGCGCCAGCAGTGAGCCGGTTACCGGGACAGCTAATTCACCCCTCCACTTT.